This T cell receptor (beta chain) is from a study of CD8 T cells in ankylosing spondylitis. The CDR3 is made up of 15 amino acids. Trimming took 2 bases from V and 5 from J, leaving 16 bases between them. Germline CDR1 ENHRY, CDR2 SYGVKD. This clonotype was counted at least ten times. Its cognate antigen is unknown. Study outcomes and limitations: It was reported that disease-linked clones were significantly enriched in matched ankylosing spondylitis synovial fluid. Disease-linked clones, CD8+, were relatively rare in peripheral blood. Blood from ankylosing spondylitis patients appeared to carry a characteristic roughly eight-variant TCR beta motif.

TCRdb called the 5' RACE reads again in MiXCR, with one record for every CDR3 protein. The data show some 120,000 distinct CDR3 sequences, roughly an eighth seen once. The rearrangement joins TRBV10-3 to TRBJ2-7, with D possibly called TRBD1 or TRBD2 (6 bases each). The TCR comes from a female donor with ankylosing spondylitis or in good health (not recorded which). The sample consisted of blood, either unsorted or a sorted T cell fraction (not recorded which). The CDR3 coding sequence is TGTGCCATCAGTGAGCCAGGTGGGGGGCCCAACGAGCAGTACTTC. Encoded protein: CAISEPGGGPNEQYF.